This TCR beta chain was captured in a study of control samples from healthy donors and cancer patients (dated by TCRdb to 2020 to 2022). About this clone: Its antigen is not yet known. Base qualities are not at hand, and no much larger clone is one base apart.

V is clipped by 5 bases and J by 5 bases, and the sequence between their germline boundaries is 11 bases long. The germline V gene provides CDR1 KGHSH and CDR2 LQKENI. Its CDR3 holds 13 amino acids, cysteine through phenylalanine. Only CDR3 DNA is held: 39 bases, read in frame from base 1. The library was produced with the immunoSEQ multiplex PCR assay. What TCRdb holds here is the immuneACCESS table cut down to in-frame rearrangements. Part of the clones is not present; checked against another copy, under half of the missing clones reflect an unresolved V gene, and the others are unexplained. The sample includes about 53,000 clones, with about 90% observed a single time. The ten largest account for around 15% of the sample.

This TCR came from a man in his 60s with head and neck cancer. The chain is encoded by TRBV18 joined to TRBJ2-3; the D gene is not confidently resolved. Sequenced material: PBMCs. The DNA is as follows: TGTGCCAGCTCAGAAGAGCTAAGAGATACGCAGTATTTT. This gives the protein CASSEELRDTQYF. With the rest looked up from the reference TRBV18 and TRBJ2-3 genes rather than sequenced, the full variable domain is NAGVMQNPRHLVRRRGQEARLRCSPMKGHSHVYWYRQLPEEGLKFMVYLQKENIIDESGMPKERFSAEFPKEGPSILRIQQVVRGDSAAYFCASSEELRDTQYFGPGTRLTVL.